This T cell receptor (beta chain) was observed in a study of blood T cells in healthy people across ages. Broader study findings: A roughly linear age-dependent decrease characterized TCR beta diversity per million T cells.

This clonotype has only a few counts. Its target is unknown. A second PCR, run for about 7 to 11 cycles, used a sample-barcoded 5' primer plus a J-beta primer mix. MiXCR, applied by TCRdb to the 5' RACE reads, yields one record per CDR3 protein. Among about 640,000 distinct CDR3 sequences listed, 58% were seen once. Germline CDR1 and CDR2: SQVTM and ANQGSEA. The CDR3 is made up of 12 amino acids. V was pared by 4 bases and J by 6 bases, with 1 base of the junction left unmatched. Input material: blood. The rearrangement joins TRBV29-1 to TRBJ2-1; 9 positions agree with TRBD1. This clonotype was obtained from a man in his sixties in good health. Written as DNA, the CDR3 is TGCAGCGTTGCGGGACAGGGCAATGAGCAGTTCTTC. Its translation: CSVAGQGNEQFF.